The clone carrying this TCR beta chain has only a few counts. This CDR3 contains 14 residues. V gave up 3 bases and J gave up 1 base, with 7 bases separating them. The germline CDR1 and CDR2 sequences are WSHSY and SAAADI. The assay was immunoSEQ multiplex PCR, and TCRdb's table has in-frame clones only and misses some. Of tens of thousands of clones in the sample, 80% to 85% were seen once. This record comes from a study of radiotherapy plus CTLA-4 blockade in lung cancer. The clonotype comes from a human donor with non-small cell lung cancer who had stable disease on radiotherapy plus ipilimumab. The genes are TRBV10-2 and TRBJ1-5; tentatively, D is TRBD1 (6 bases). Source: peripheral blood, taken from a patient treated with radiotherapy plus ipilimumab. The CDR3 region is CASSDRGSNQPQHF. CDR3 coding DNA: TGCGCCAGCAGTGACAGGGGAAGCAATCAGCCCCAGCATTTT.